The present TCR beta chain was sequenced within a study of a mutant IDH1 vaccine in newly diagnosed glioma. Time point meaning: week 11, during vaccination. Vaccination used 300 ug of mutant IDH1 20-mer peptide per dose, with topical imiquimod. Sequencing was performed with immunoSEQ multiplex PCR; in TCRdb, only in-frame clones are kept and a portion is missing. The table includes roughly 70,000 clones, 65% to 85% detected once. Concerning this clone itself: Its matching antigen is unknown.

CDR1 is MNHNS and CDR2 is SASEGT in the germline V gene. The ends were cut back, 2 bases at V and 0 bases at J, with 10 bases in the middle. The CDR3 sequence is 16 residues long. This chain joins TRBV6-1 and TRBJ1-4; D is unclear. This specimen was PBMCs, taken from a glioma patient whose treatment included an IDH1 peptide vaccine. The TCR originated in a woman in her forties or fifties with glioma. The CDR3 loop is CASSEFGSATNEKLFF. The CDR3 region has the DNA TGTGCCAGCAGTGAATTTGGGTCTGCAACTAATGAAAAACTGTTTTTT.